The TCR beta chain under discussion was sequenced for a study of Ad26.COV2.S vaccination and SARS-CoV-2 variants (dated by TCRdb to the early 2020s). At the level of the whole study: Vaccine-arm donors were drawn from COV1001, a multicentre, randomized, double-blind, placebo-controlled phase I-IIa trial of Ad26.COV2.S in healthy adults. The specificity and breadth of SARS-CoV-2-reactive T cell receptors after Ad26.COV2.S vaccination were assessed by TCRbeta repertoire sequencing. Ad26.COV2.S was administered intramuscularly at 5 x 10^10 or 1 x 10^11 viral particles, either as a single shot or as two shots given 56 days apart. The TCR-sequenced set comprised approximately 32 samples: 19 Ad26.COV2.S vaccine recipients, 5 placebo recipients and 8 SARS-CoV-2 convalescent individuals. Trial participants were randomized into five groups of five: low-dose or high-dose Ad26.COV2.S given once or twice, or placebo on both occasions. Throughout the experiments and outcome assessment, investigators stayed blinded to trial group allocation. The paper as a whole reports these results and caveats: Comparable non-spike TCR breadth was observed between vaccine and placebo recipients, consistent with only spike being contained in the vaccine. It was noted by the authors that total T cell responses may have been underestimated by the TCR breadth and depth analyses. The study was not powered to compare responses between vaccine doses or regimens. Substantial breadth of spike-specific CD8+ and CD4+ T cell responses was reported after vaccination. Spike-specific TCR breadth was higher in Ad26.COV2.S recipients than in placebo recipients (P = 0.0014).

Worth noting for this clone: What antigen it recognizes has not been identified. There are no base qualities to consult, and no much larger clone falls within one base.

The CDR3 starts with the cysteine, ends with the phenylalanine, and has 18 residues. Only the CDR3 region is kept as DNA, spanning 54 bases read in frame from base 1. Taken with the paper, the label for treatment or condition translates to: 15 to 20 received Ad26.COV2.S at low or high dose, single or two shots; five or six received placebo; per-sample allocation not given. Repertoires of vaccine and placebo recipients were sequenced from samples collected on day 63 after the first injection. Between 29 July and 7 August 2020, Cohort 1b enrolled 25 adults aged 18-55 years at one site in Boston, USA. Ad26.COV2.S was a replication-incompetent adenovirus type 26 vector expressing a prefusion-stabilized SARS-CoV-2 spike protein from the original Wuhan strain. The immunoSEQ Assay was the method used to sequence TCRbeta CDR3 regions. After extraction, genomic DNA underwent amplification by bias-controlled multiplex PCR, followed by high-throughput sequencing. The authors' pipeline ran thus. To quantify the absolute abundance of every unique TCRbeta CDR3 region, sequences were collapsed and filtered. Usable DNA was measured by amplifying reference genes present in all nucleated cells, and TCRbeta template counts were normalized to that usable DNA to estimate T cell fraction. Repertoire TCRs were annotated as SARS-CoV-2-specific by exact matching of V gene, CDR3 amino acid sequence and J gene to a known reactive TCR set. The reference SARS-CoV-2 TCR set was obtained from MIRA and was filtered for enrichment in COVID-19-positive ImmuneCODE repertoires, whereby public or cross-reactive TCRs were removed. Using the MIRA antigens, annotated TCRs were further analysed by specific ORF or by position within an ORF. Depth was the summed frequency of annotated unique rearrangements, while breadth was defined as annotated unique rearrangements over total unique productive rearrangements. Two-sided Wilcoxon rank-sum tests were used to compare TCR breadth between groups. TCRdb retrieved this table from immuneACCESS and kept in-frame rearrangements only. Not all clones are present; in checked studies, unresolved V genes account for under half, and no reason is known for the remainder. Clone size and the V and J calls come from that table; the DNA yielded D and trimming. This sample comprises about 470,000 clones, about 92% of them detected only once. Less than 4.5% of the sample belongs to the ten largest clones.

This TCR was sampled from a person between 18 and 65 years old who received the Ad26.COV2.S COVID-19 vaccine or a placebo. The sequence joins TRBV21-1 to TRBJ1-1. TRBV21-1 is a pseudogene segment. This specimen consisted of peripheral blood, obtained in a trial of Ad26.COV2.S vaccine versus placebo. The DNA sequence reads TGTGCCAGCAGCAAAGGGGGATACATACGGTGGCGCGACACTGAAGCTTTCTTT. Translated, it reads CASSKGGYIRWRDTEAFF.